This T cell receptor (beta chain) comes out of a study of T cell changes during pregnancy in multiple sclerosis. Data came from immunoSEQ multiplex PCR; TCRdb stores just in-frame clones and leaves some out. The sample lists 90,000 or so clones, about 89% seen once, with about 3.8% in the top ten. The V gene end was trimmed by 6 bases and the J gene end by 5 bases; junction bases not matched to a gene: 4. CDR1 is SQVTM and CDR2 is ANQGSEA in the germline V gene. This CDR3 is 13 amino acids long. The gene calls are TRBV29-1 and TRBJ2-1; 10 bases are a match to TRBD2. This TCR was sampled from a female donor in good health, serving as a control in a pregnancy study. Some clones in this sample may be carry-over from other donors' samples. The material sequenced was PBMCs, taken in the first trimester of pregnancy. This CDR3 is CSVGTSDHNEQFF. The CDR3 DNA follows: TGCAGCGTCGGGACTAGCGACCACAATGAGCAGTTCTTC.